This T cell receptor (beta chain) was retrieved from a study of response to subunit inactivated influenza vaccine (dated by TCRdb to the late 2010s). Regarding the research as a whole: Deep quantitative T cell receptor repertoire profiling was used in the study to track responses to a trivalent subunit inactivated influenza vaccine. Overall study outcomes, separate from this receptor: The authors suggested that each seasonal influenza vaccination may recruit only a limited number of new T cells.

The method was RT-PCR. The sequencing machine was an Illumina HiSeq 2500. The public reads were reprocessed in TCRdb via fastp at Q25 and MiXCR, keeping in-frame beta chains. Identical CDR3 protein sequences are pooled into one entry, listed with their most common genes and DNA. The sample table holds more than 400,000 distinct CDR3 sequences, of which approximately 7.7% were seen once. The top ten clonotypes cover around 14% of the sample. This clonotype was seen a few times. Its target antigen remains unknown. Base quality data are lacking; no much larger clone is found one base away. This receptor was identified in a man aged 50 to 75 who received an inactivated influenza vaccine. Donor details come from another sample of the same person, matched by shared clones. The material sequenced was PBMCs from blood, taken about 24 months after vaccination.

In nucleotide form, the sequence is TGCAGTGCTAGATGGGGCTTCAGCACAGATACGCAGTATTTT. Its coded protein is CSARWGFSTDTQYF. The rearrangement combines TRBV20-1 with TRBJ2-3; TRBD1 is perhaps the D gene, given 5 matching bases. Relative to germline, V is 2 bases shorter and J is 0 bases shorter, with 9 bases between their ends. The CDR3 measures 14 amino acids from cysteine to phenylalanine. The read is trimmed to its CDR3 DNA, 42 bases read in frame from base 1. Taken from the germline V gene (reference sequence), the CDR1 and CDR2 loops are DFQATT and SNEGSKA.